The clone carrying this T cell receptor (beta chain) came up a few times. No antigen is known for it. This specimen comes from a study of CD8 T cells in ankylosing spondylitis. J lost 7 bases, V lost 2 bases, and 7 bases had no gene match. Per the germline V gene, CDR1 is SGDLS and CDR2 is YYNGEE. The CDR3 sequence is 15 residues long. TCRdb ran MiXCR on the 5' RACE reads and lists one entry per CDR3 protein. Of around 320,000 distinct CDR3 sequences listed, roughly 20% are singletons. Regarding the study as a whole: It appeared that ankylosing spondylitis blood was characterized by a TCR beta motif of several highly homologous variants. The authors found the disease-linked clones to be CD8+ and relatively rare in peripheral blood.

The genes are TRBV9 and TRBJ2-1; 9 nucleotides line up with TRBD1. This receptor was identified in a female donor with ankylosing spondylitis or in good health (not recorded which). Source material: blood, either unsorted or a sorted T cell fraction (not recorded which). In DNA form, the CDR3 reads TGTGCCAGCAGCGTCCGGGACAGGGTTACGAATGAGCAGTTCTTC. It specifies CASSVRDRVTNEQFF. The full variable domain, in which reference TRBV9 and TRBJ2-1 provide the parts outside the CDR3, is DSGVTQTPKHLITATGQRVTLRCSPRSGDLSVYWYQQSLDQGLQFLIQYYNGEERAKGNILERFSAQQFPDLHSELNLSSLELGDSALYFCASSVRDRVTNEQFFGPGTRLTVL.